These 19 T cell receptor beta chains were all obtained from the same sample, sequenced in a study of vaccination effects on CD4 cells after COVID-19. Which antigens these TCRs recognize remains unknown. The method was immunoSEQ multiplex PCR; TCRdb's version includes in-frame clones alone and lacks a portion of them. The sample includes nearly 30,000 clones, 74% of them seen just once. In the ViraFEST assay, antigen-specific CD4+ clonotypes were identified by expansion after peptide-pool stimulation. Following a roughly ten-day culture, CD4+ T cells were purified. Two doses of BNT162b2 or mRNA-1273 vaccine were administered to participants. This sample comprised CD4+ T cells from PBMCs cultured with HCoV-OC43 spike peptides, obtained after COVID-19 vaccination. The subset here: HCoV-OC43 spike overlapping peptide pool stimulation. These receptors all stem from a human donor who received a COVID-19 vaccine.

The chain links TRBV10-3 to TRBJ2-2; 8 bases line up with TRBD2. Germline values: CDR1 ENHRY, CDR2 SYGVKD. The CDR3 length is 15 residues. J lost 4 bases, V lost 2 bases, and 3 bases had no gene match. DNA for the CDR3: TGTGCCATCAGTGAGGGACTAGCTTTCACCGGGGAGCTGTTTTTT. Protein: CAISEGLAFTGELFF.

In this sample, this clone turned up a few times. The V and J genes are TRBV7-2 and TRBJ2-7, with D possibly TRBD2 on 6 matching bases. This CDR3 has 13 amino acids. Germline CDR1 is SGHTA and CDR2 is FQGNSA. Trimming took off 3 bases at V and 7 bases at J, with 13 bases between the two ends. For the CDR3, the DNA is TGTGCCAGCAGCTTGGCGGGGCCGAGGGAGCAGTACTTC. It is translated as CASSLAGPREQYF.

The DNA of the CDR3 is TGTGCCAGTCACGGGGGAAGTGCCTACAATGAGCAGTTCTTC. Its protein product is CASHGGSAYNEQFF. The chain combines TRBV6-5 with TRBJ2-1; possibly TRBD2 for D (6 bases). Germline values: CDR1 MNHEY, CDR2 SVGAGI. Trimming took 9 bases from V and 2 from J, leaving 14 bases between them. This CDR3 contains 14 residues.

This rearrangement joins TRBV5-1 to TRBJ2-3, with D unresolved. Trimming removed 1 base from V and 3 bases from J, with 9 bases in between. Germline V gene lookup returns CDR1 SGHRS and CDR2 YFSETQ. The CDR3 is 14 amino acids. The CDR3 sequence: CASSLKGLTDTQYF. The CDR3 region has the DNA TGCGCCAGCAGCTTGAAGGGCTTGACAGATACGCAGTATTTT.

The rearrangement links TRBV12-5 to TRBJ2-7, with D perhaps TRBD1 (7 bases). Trimming left V 6 bases short and J 3 bases short, with 12 bases between. The germline gives CDR1 LGHNT, CDR2 FRNRAP. This CDR3 has 13 amino acids. Written as DNA, the CDR3 is TGTGCTAGTGGCAGGAGGGGGCTCTACGAGCAGTACTTC. Translation gives CASGRRGLYEQYF.

V is TRBV11-2 and J is TRBJ2-1; D remains ambiguous. CDR3 size: 13 residues. The germline gives CDR1 SGHAT, CDR2 FQNNGV. Trimming left V 2 bases short and J 13 bases short, with 15 bases between. The CDR3 sequence: CASSLNTWDRQFF. The CDR3 DNA reads TGTGCCAGCAGCTTAAATACGTGGGATAGACAGTTCTTC.

The J gene is TRBJ1-2, the V gene TRBV4-1; possibly TRBD1 for D (6 bases). V was clipped by 3 bases and J by 4 bases, with 12 bases between them. Per the germline V gene, CDR1 is MGHRA and CDR2 is YSYEKL. The length of the CDR3 is 14 residues. The CDR3 coding sequence is TGCGCCAGCAGCCAGGCCACAGGGTTCTATGGCTACACCTTC. Residues: CASSQATGFYGYTF.

The V and J genes are TRBV19 and TRBJ1-1; D possibly corresponds to TRBD1 (6 bases). V lost 3 bases to trimming and J lost 4 bases, with 21 bases between them. The V gene's germline CDR1 is LNHDA and CDR2 SQIVND (reference sequence). The CDR3 is 17 residues long. The CDR3 sequence: CASSIWGEWGRSTEAFF. For the CDR3, the DNA is TGTGCCAGTAGTATTTGGGGGGAATGGGGGCGGAGCACTGAAGCTTTCTTT.

V gene TRBV9 combines with J gene TRBJ2-7, with 7 bases lining up with TRBD1. This CDR3 region has 14 residues. The V gene's germline CDR1 is SGDLS and CDR2 YYNGEE. V dropped 3 bases and J dropped 2; count of bases not matched to a gene: 5. The CDR3: CASSAGQATYEQYF. For the CDR3, the DNA is TGTGCCAGCAGCGCTGGACAGGCTACCTACGAGCAGTACTTC.

The chain uses TRBV20-1 and TRBJ1-5; perhaps TRBD1 as D (5 bases). Between the trimmed V and J ends, which lost 3 bases and 2 bases, there was a span of 17 bases. This CDR3 has 16 residues. Germline CDR1 reads DFQATT; CDR2 reads SNEGSKA (reference sequence). CDR3 residues: CSASRAIGDGNQPQHF. In nucleotides, the CDR3 is TGCAGTGCTAGTCGGGCTATAGGGGACGGCAATCAGCCCCAGCATTTT.

This clone was seen a few times. The chain couples TRBV7-9 to TRBJ2-7, with D perhaps given as TRBD1 or TRBD2 (6 bases each). CDR1 is SEHNR, CDR2 FQNEAQ, per germline (reference sequence). The CDR3 covers 15 residues. The ends were cut back, 6 bases at V and 2 bases at J, with 17 bases in the middle. The CDR3: CASRRLGGDAYEQYF. The CDR3 nucleotides are TGTGCCAGCAGAAGACTGGGGGGCGACGCCTACGAGCAGTACTTC.

The chain carries TRBV30 and TRBJ1-5; no clear D. Between the trimmed V and J ends, which lost 0 bases and 6 bases, there was a span of 6 bases. The germline V gene encodes CDR1 GTSNPN and CDR2 SVGIG (reference sequence). The CDR3 is 12 amino acids. The CDR3 sequence is CAWSVQSQPQHF. CDR3 sequence (DNA): TGTGCCTGGAGTGTACAATCTCAGCCCCAGCATTTT.

The CDR3 DNA reads as TGTGCCAGCAGTTTAAGAGGGGATGGGAGCAATCAGCCCCAGCATTTT. It encodes CASSLRGDGSNQPQHF. The gene calls are TRBV27 and TRBJ1-5; D is perhaps TRBD1 (5 bases). V shed 2 bases and J shed 1 base, with 12 bases lying between them. Germline V gene data show CDR1 as MNHEY and CDR2 as SMNVEV (reference sequence). This CDR3 has 16 amino acids.

The rearrangement uses TRBV4-1 and TRBJ2-5; no reliable D call. The V gene's germline CDR1 is MGHRA and CDR2 YSYEKL. V was shortened by 3 bases and J by 4 bases, with 9 bases between the two germline ends. The CDR3 is 13 amino acids. The CDR3 DNA reads TGCGCCAGCAGCCACGCCGGTCGAGAGACCCAGTACTTC. This gives the protein CASSHAGRETQYF.

The genes are TRBV9 and TRBJ2-1; 8 bases fit TRBD2. This CDR3 has 14 amino acids. The V gene end was trimmed by 0 bases and the J gene end by 11 bases; junction bases not matched to a gene: 7. Germline V gene sequence: CDR1 SGDLS, CDR2 YYNGEE. The CDR3 spells CASSVENSGVKQFF. In nucleotides, the CDR3 is TGTGCCAGCAGCGTAGAAAATAGCGGGGTTAAGCAGTTCTTC.

The CDR3 DNA sequence: TGTGCCAGCAGCCAGGGGACAGGGTACACTGAAGCTTTCTTT. Translating gives CASSQGTGYTEAFF. The chain has TRBV3-1 (or the pseudogene TRBV3-2) and TRBJ1-1; 9 nucleotides match TRBD1. This CDR3 has 14 residues. The J segment lost 3 bases and the V segment lost 3 bases, leaving 2 bases of the junction unmatched. Germline CDR1 and CDR2: LGHDT and YNNKEL (reference sequence).

The rearrangement uses TRBV10-1 and TRBJ2-5, with D unclear. The germline gives CDR1 WNHNN, CDR2 SYGVQD (reference sequence). Between the trimmed V and J ends, which lost 1 base and 5 bases, there was a span of 2 bases. CDR3 length: 11 amino acids. CDR3 DNA: TGCGCCAGCAGTGAGTACGAGACCCAGTACTTC. It is translated as CASSEYETQYF.

The chain carries TRBV18 and TRBJ1-5; D is unclear. V shed 6 bases and J shed 8 bases, with 14 bases lying between them. The CDR3 is 13 residues long. CDR1 is KGHSH and CDR2 is LQKENI in the germline V gene. The CDR3 spells CASSSMVDEPQHF. DNA for the CDR3: TGTGCCAGCTCTAGTATGGTGGACGAGCCCCAGCATTTT.

CDR3 sequence (DNA): TGTGCCAGTAGTACCGACAGGGGGAGTAGCTACACCTTC. This codes for CASSTDRGSSYTF. This rearrangement joins TRBV19 to TRBJ1-2; 9 positions agree with TRBD1. Germline-derived CDR1 and CDR2 are LNHDA and SQIVND (reference sequence). The CDR3 runs to 13 residues. Trimming took 4 bases from V and 9 from J; bases not matched to a gene: 6.